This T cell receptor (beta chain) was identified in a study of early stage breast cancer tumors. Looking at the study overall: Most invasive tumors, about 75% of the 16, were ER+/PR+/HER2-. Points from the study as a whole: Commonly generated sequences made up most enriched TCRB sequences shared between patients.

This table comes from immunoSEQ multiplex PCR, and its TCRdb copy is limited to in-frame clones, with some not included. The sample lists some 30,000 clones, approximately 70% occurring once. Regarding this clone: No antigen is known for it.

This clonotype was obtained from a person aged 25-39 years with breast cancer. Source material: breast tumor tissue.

As DNA, the CDR3 is TGTGCCTGGAGCGGCGGTGGGAACACTGAAGCTTTCTTT. It translates to CAWSGGGNTEAFF. This chain uses TRBV30 with TRBJ1-1; D uncertain. Germline V gives CDR1 GTSNPN, CDR2 SVGIG (reference sequence). CDR3 length equals 13 residues. The V gene lost 3 bases and the J gene lost 1 base, with 9 bases spanning the gap.